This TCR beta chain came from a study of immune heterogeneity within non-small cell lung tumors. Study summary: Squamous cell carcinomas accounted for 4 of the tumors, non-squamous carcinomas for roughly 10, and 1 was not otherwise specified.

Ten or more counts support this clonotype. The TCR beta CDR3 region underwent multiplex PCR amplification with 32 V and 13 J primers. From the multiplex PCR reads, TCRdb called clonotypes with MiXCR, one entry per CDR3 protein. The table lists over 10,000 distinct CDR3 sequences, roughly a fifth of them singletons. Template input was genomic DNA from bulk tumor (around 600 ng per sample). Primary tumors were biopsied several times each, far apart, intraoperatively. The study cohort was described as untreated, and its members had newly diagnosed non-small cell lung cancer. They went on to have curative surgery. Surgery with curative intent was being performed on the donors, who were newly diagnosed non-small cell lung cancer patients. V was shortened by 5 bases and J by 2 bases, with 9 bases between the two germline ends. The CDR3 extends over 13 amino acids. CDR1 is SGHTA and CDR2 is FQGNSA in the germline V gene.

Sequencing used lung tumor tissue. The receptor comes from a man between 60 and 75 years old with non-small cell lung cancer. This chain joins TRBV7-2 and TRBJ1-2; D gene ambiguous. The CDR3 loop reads CASSIDRNYGYTF. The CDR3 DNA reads TGTGCCAGCAGCATAGATAGAAACTATGGCTACACCTTC.